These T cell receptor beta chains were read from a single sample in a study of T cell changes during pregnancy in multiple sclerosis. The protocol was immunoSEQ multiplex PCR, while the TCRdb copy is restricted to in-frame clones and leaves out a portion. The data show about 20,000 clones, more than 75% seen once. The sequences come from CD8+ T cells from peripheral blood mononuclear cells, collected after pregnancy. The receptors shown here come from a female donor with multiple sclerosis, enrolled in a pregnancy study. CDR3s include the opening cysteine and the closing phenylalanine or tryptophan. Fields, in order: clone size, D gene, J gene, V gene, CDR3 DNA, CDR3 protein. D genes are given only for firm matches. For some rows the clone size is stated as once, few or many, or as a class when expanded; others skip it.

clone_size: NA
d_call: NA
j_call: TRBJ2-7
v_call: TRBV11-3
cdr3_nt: TGTGCCAGCAGGGGGAAACAGGACGAGCAGTACTTC
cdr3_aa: CASRGKQDEQYF

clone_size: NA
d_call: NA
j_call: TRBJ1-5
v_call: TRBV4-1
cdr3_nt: TGCGCCAGCAGCCAAGAAGGAAGGAACAAGGTACTACCCCAGCATTTT
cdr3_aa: CASSQEGRNKVLPQHF

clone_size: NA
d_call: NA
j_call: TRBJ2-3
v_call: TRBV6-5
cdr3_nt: TGTGCCAGCAGCTCGGGTCCGCAGTATTTT
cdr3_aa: CASSSGPQYF

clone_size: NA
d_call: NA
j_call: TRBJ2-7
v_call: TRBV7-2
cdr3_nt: TGTGCCAGCAGCAGGGAGGTCCCCTACGAGCAGTACTTC
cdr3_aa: CASSREVPYEQYF

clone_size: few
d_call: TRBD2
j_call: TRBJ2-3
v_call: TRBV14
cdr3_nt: TGTGCCAGCAGCCTCTATGCGGGACTATCCCTTGGTACGCAGTATTTT
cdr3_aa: CASSLYAGLSLGTQYF

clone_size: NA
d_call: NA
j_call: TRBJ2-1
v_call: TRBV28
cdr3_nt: TGTGCCAGCCACAGCTCCTACAATGAGCAGTTCTTC
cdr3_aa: CASHSSYNEQFF

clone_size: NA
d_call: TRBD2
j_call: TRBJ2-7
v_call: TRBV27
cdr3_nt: TGTGCCAGCAGACTAGCGACCGACTCCTACGAGCAGTACTTC
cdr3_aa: CASRLATDSYEQYF

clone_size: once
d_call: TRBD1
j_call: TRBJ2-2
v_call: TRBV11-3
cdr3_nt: TGTGCCAGCAGCGCGTCCGGGACAGGGAATTCCGGGGAGCTGTTTTTT
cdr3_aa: CASSASGTGNSGELFF

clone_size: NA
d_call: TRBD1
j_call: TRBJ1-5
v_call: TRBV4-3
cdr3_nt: TGCGCCAGCAGCCCCTCGACAGGGGCGTTCGGTGAGCCCCAGCATTTT
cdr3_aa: CASSPSTGAFGEPQHF

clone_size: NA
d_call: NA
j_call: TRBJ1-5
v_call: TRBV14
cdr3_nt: TGTGCCAGCAGCCAAAGGGGGGGGGCAGGGAATCAGCCCCAGCATTTT
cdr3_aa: CASSQRGGAGNQPQHF

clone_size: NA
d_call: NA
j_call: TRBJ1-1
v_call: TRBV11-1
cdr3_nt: TGTGCCAGCAGCCCTGGCGTCGGATCCAGGGAAGCTTTCTTT
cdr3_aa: CASSPGVGSREAFF

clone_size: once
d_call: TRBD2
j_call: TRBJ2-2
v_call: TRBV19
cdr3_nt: TGTGCCAGTAGTATAGGAGGGGGAGCGGGGGATGGTAGCACCGGGGAGCTGTTTTTT
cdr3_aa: CASSIGGGAGDGSTGELFF

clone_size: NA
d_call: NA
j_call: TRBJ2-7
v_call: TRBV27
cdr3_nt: TGTGCCAGCAGTTCGGAGGGGGCGAGCGAGCAGTACTTC
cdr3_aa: CASSSEGASEQYF

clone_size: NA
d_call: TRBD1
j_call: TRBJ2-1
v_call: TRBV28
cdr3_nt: TGTGCCAGCAGTTCACCAAAAACCGGGACAGTCTACAATGAGCAGTTCTTC
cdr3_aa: CASSSPKTGTVYNEQFF

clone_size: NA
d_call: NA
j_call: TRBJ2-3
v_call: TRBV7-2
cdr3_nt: TGTGCCAGCAGCGCATACAGGGGACTCACAGATACGCAGTATTTT
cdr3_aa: CASSAYRGLTDTQYF

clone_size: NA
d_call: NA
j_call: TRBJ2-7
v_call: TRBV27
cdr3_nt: TGTGCCAGCAGTGCTGGGCTGACCTACGAGCAGTACTTC
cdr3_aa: CASSAGLTYEQYF

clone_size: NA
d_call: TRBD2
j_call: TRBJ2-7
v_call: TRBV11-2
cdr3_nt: TGTGCCAGCAGCTTAGGGGGGGGCTACGAGCAGTACTTC
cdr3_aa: CASSLGGGYEQYF

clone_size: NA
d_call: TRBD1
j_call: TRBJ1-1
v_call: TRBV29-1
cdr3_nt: TGCAGCGTTGCAGGGGGTGAGACTGAAGCTTTCTTT
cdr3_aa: CSVAGGETEAFF

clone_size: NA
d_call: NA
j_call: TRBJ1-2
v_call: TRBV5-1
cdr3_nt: TGCGCCAGCAGCTCCAACAGGGCGGACACGGATGGCTACACCTTC
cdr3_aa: CASSSNRADTDGYTF

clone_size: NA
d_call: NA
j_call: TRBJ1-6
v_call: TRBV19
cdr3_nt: TGTGCCAGCCGGGATTACGGTTCACCCCTCCACTTT
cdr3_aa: CASRDYGSPLHF

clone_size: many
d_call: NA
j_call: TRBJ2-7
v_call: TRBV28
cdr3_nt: TGTGCCAGCAGTCGGACAGTCTACGAGCAGTACTTC
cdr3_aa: CASSRTVYEQYF

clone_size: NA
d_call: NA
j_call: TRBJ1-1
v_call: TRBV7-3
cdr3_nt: TGTGCCAGCAGCTTATCCGGGCAGGGGTCAGGAAACACTGAAGCTTTCTTT
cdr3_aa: CASSLSGQGSGNTEAFF

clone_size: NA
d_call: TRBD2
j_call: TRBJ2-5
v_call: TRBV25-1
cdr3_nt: TGTGCCAGCAGTGAAACCACCCTAGCGGGGGTGGAGACCCAGTACTTC
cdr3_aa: CASSETTLAGVETQYF

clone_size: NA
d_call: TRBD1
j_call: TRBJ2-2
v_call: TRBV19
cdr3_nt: TGTGCCAGTAGCGACAGGGGGCTTACCGGGGAGCTGTTTTTT
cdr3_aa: CASSDRGLTGELFF

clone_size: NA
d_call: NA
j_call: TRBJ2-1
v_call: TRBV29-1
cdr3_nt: TGCAGCGTTGGACTAGACATACACAATGAGCAGTTCTTC
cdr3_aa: CSVGLDIHNEQFF

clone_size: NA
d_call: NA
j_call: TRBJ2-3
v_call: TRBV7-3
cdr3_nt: TGTGCCAGCAGCTCCACTAGCACAGATACGCAGTATTTT
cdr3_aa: CASSSTSTDTQYF

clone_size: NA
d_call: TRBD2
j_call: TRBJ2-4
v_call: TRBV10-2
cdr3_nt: TGCGCCAGCAGTGGGGCGGGGGACATTCAGTACTTC
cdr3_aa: CASSGAGDIQYF

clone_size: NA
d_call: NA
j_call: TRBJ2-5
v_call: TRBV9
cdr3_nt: TGTGCCAGCAGCGTACTCGATCGCGGGGAGGCCCAGTACTTC
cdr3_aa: CASSVLDRGEAQYF

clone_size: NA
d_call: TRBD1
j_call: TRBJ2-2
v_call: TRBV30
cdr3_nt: TGTGCCTGGAGTGAAGCCGGGACAGGGTCCGGGGAGCTGTTTTTT
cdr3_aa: CAWSEAGTGSGELFF

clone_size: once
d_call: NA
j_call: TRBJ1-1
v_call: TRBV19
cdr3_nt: TGTGCCAGTAGTATAGTCCAGAACACTGAAGCTTTCTTT
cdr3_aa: CASSIVQNTEAFF

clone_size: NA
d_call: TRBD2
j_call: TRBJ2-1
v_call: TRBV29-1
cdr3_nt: TGCAGCGGCTCGGGACTAGCGGGCACCTACAATGAGCAGTTCTTC
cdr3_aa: CSGSGLAGTYNEQFF

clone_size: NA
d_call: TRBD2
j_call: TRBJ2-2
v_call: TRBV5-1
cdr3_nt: TGCGCCAGCAGCTTGGGACTAGCGGGAGGGCCGACCGGGGAGCTGTTTTTT
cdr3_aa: CASSLGLAGGPTGELFF

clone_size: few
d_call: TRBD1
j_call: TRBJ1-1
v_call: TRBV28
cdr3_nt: TGTGCCAGCAGTTCGGGACAGACGAACACTGAAGCTTTCTTT
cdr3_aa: CASSSGQTNTEAFF

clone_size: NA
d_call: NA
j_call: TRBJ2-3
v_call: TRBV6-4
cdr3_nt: TGTGCCAGCAGTGTCGAGTTTCAAGATACGCAGTATTTT
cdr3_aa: CASSVEFQDTQYF

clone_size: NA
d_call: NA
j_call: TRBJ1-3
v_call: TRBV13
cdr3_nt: TGTGCCAGCAGCTATCCCCGGGGTTCCTCTGGAAACACCATATATTTT
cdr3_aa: CASSYPRGSSGNTIYF

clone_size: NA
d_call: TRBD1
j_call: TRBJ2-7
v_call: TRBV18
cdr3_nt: TGTGCCAGCTCACCAACGGGGACAGCCTACGAGCAGTACTTC
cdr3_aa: CASSPTGTAYEQYF

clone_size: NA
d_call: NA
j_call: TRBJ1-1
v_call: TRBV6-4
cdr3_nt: TGTGCCAGCAGTGGAGGGGCCGAGGGGGTTGTCTTCTTT
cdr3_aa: CASSGGAEGVVFF

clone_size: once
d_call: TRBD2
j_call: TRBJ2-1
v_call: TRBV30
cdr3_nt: TGTGCCTGGAGTAGGCTAGCGGGAGGGGGTGAGCAGTTCTTC
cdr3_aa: CAWSRLAGGGEQFF

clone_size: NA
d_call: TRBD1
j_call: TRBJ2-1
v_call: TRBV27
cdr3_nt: TGTGCCAGCACCACAGGGGCAACGGGCAATGAGCAGTTCTTC
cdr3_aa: CASTTGATGNEQFF

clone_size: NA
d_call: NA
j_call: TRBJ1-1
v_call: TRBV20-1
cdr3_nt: TGCAGTGCTAGGGAAGGGGTTGAAGCTTTCTTT
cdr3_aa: CSAREGVEAFF

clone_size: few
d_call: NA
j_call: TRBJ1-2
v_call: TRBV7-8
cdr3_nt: TGTGCCAGCAGCTTAGGTTCCCGGGGGAACCCATATGGCTACACCTTC
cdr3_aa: CASSLGSRGNPYGYTF

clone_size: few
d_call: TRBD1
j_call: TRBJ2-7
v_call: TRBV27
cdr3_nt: TGTGCCAGCAGTTTCCTCCATTCGGACAGGGGGCCCAACGAGCAGTACTTC
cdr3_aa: CASSFLHSDRGPNEQYF

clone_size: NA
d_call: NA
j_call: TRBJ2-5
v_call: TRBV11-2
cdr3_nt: TGTGCCAGCAGCCTGAACAGGGAAGGAGAGACCCAGTACTTC
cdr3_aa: CASSLNREGETQYF

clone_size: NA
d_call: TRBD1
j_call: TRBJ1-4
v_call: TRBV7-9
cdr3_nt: TGTGCCAGCAGCTCCTGGGACAGCCACACCGAAAAACTGTTTTTT
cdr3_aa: CASSSWDSHTEKLFF

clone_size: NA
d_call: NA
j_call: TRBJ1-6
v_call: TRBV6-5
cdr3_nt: TGTGCCAGCAGTTACGGGGGGTCACCCCTCCACTTT
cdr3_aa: CASSYGGSPLHF

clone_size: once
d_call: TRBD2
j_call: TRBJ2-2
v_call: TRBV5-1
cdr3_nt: TGCGCCAGCAGCTTTAGCGGGACGAACACCGGGGAGCTGTTTTTT
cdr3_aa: CASSFSGTNTGELFF

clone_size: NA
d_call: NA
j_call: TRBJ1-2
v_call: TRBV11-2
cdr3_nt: TGTGCCAGCAGCTTTATGGGGCCCGGCTATGGCTACACCTTC
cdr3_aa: CASSFMGPGYGYTF

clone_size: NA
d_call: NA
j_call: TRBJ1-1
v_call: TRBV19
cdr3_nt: TGTGCCAGTAGCCCCCGGGACATCAACACTGAAGCTTTCTTT
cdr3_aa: CASSPRDINTEAFF

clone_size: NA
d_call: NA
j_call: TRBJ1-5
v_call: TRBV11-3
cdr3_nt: TGTGCCATCCTTAAGGGGTGTCGGACCCAGCATTTT
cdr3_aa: CAILKGCRTQHF

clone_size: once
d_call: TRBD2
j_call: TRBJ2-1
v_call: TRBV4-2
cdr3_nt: TGTACCAGCAGCCAAACGGGAGGGCCAATCTCCTACAATGAGCAGTTCTTC
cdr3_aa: CTSSQTGGPISYNEQFF